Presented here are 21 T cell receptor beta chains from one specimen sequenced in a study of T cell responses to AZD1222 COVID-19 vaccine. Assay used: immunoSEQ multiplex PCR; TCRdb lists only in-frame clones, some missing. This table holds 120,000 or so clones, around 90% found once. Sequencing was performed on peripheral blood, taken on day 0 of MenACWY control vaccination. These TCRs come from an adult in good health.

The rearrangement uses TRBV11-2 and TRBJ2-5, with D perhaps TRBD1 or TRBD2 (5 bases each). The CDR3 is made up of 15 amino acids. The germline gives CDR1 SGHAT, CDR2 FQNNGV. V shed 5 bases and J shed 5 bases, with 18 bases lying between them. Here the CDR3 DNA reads TGTGCCAGCAGCGCATACGGGGCTGACGCGGAGACCCAGTACTTC. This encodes CASSAYGADAETQYF.

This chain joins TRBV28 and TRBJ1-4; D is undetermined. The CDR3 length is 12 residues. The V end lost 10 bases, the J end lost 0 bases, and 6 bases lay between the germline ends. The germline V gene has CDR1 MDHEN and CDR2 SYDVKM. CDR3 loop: CATYATNEKLFF. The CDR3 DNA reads TGTGCCACCTACGCAACTAATGAAAAACTGTTTTTT.

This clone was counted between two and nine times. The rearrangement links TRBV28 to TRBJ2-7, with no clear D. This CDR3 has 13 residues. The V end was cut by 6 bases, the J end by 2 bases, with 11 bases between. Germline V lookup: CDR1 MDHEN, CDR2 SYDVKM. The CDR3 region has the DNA TGTGCCAGCAGCCAAGTTTCCCCCTACGAGCAGTACTTC. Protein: CASSQVSPYEQYF. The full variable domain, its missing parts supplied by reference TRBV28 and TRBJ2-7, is DVKVTQSSRYLVKRTGEKVFLECVQDMDHENMFWYRQDPGLGLRLIYFSYDVKMKEKGDIPEGYSVSREKKERFSLILESASTNQTSMYLCASSQVSPYEQYFGPGTRLTVT.

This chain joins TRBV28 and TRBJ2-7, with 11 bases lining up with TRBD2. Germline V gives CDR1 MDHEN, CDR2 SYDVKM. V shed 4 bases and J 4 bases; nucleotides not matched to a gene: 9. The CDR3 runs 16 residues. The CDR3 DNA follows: TGTGCCAGCAGTTCAAGACTAGCGGGAATCCTGTACGAGCAGTACTTC. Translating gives CASSSRLAGILYEQYF.

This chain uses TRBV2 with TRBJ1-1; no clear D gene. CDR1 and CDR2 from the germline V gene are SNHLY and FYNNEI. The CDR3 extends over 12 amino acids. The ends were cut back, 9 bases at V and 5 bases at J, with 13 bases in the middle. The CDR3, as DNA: TGTGCCAGAAAATTCAAGGGAACTGAAGCTTTCTTT. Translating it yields CARKFKGTEAFF.

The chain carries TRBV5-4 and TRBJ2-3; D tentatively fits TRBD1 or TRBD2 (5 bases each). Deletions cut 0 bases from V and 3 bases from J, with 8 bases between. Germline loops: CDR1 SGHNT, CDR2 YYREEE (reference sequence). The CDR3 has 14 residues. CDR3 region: CASSLGGGTDTQYF. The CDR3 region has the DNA TGTGCCAGCAGCTTGGGTGGGGGAACAGATACGCAGTATTTT. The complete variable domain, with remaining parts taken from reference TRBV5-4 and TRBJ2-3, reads ETGVTQSPTHLIKTRGQQVTLRCSSQSGHNTVSWYQQALGQGPQFIFQYYREEENGRGNFPPRFSGLQFPNYSSELNVNALELDDSALYLCASSLGGGTDTQYFGPGTRLTVL.

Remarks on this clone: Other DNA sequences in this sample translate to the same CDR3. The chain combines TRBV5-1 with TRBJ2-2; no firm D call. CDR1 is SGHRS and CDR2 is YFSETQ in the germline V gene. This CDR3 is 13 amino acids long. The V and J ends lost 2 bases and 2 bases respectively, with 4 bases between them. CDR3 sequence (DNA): TGCGCCAGCAGCTTACAAAACACCGGGGAGCTGTTTTTT. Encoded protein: CASSLQNTGELFF.

The CDR3 bases are TGTGCCAGCAGCCCGCGGGGACAGGGGGGTTCCTACGAGCAGTACTTC. Its protein product is CASSPRGQGGSYEQYF. This sequence joins TRBV9 and TRBJ2-7; 11 positions agree with TRBD1. J lost 1 base, V lost 4 bases, and 7 bases had no gene match. The CDR3 has 16 amino acids. Germline lookup yields CDR1 SGDLS and CDR2 YYNGEE.

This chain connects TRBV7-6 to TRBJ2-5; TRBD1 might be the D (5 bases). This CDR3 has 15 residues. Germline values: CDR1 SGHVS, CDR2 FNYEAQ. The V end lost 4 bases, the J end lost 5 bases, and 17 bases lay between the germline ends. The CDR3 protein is CASSSRWGSQETQYF. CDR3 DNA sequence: TGTGCCAGCAGCTCCCGTTGGGGCTCTCAGGAGACCCAGTACTTC.

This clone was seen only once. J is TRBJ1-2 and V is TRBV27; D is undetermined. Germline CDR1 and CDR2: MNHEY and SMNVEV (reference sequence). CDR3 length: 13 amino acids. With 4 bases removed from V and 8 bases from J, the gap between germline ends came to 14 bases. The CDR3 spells CASSSTDLFGYTF. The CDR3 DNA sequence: TGTGCCAGCAGTTCTACCGACTTGTTCGGCTACACCTTC.

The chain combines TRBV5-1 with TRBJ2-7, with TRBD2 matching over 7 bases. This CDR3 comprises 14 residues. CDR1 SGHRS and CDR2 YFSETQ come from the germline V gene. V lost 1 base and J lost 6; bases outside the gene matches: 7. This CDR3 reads CASSLPGLGSEQYF. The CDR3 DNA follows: TGCGCCAGCAGCTTGCCCGGACTAGGTAGCGAGCAGTACTTC. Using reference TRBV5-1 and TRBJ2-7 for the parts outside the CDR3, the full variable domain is KAGVTQTPRYLIKTRGQQVTLSCSPISGHRSVSWYQQTPGQGLQFLFEYFSETQRNKGNFPGRFSGRQFSNSRSEMNVSTLELGDSALYLCASSLPGLGSEQYFGPGTRLTVT.

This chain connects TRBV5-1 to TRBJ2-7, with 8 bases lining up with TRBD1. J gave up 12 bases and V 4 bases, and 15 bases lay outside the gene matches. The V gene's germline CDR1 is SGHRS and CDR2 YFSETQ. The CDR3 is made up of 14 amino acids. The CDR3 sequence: CASSTTGTGYKWYF. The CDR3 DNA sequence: TGCGCCAGCAGCACGACCGGGACAGGATACAAGTGGTACTTC.

CDR3 nucleotide sequence: TGTGCCAGCTCCCGGACAGGGGAGACAGATACGCAGTATTTT. This translates into CASSRTGETDTQYF. This chain connects TRBV27 to TRBJ2-3; the match to TRBD1 covers 9 bases. V lost 8 bases, J lost 3 bases, and 6 bases stayed unmatched. The germline gives CDR1 MNHEY, CDR2 SMNVEV (reference sequence). CDR3 length: 14 amino acids.

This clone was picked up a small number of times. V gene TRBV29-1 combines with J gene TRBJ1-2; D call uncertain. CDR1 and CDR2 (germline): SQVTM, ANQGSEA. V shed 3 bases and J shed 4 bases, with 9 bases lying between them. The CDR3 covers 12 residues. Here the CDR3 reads CSVDQVVYGYTF. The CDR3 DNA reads TGCAGCGTTGATCAGGTTGTCTATGGCTACACCTTC.

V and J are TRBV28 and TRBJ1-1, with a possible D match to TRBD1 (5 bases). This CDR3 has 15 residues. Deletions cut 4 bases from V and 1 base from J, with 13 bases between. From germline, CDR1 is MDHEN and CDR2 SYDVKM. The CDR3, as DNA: TGTGCCAGCAGTTCGGTCGCGGGGGGGAACACTGAAGCTTTCTTT. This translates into CASSSVAGGNTEAFF.

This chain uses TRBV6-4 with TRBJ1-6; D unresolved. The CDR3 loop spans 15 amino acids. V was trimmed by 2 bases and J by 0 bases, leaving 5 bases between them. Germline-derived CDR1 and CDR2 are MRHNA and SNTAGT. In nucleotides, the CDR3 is TGTGCCAGCAGTGACCTGAACTCCTATAATTCACCCCTCCACTTT. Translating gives CASSDLNSYNSPLHF.

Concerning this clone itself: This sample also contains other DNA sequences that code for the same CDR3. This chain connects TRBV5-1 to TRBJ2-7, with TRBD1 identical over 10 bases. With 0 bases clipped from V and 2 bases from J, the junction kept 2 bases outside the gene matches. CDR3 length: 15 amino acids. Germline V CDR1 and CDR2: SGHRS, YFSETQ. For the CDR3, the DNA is TGCGCCAGCAGCTTGGCAGGACAGGGGGCCTACGAGCAGTACTTC. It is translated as CASSLAGQGAYEQYF.

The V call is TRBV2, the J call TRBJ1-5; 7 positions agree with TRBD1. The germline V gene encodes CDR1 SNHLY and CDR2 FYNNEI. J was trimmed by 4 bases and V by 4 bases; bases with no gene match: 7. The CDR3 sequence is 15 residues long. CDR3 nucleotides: TGTGCCAGCAGTGTACAGGGGTCGCCAAATCAGCCCCAGCATTTT. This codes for CASSVQGSPNQPQHF.

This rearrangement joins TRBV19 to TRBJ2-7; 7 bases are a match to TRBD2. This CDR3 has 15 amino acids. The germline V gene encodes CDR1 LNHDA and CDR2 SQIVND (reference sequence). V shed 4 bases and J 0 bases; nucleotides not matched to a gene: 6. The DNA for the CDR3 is TGTGCCAGTAGTAAAAGCGGGATCAGCTCCTACGAGCAGTACTTC. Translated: CASSKSGISSYEQYF.

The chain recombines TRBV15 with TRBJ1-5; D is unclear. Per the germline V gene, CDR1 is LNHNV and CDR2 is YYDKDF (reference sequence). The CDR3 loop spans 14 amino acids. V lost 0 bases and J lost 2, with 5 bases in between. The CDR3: CATSRDPGNQPQHF. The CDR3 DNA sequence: TGTGCCACCAGCAGAGATCCGGGCAATCAGCCCCAGCATTTT.

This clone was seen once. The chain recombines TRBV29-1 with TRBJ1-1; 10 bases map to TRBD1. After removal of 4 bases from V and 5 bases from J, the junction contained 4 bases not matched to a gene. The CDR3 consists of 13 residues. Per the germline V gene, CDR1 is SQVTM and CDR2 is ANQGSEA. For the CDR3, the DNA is TGCAGCGTTGCCGGGACAGGGGTTACTGAAGCTTTCTTT. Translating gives CSVAGTGVTEAFF.